This T cell receptor (beta chain) derives from a study of T cell responses to AZD1222 COVID-19 vaccine. Sequenced by immunoSEQ multiplex PCR; TCRdb stores in-frame clones only, minus some. The table lists 100,000 to 150,000 clones, approximately 90% of them singletons. The clonotype originates from an adult who received the AZD1222 COVID-19 vaccine. The material was peripheral blood, obtained 28 days after the second AZD1222 dose.

CDR3 sequence (DNA): TGTGCCAGCATATCTCCTCGGGTCGGATCTTACGCTGAAGCTTTCTTT. It translates to CASISPRVGSYAEAFF. J is TRBJ1-1 and V is TRBV28; D unclear. V lost 7 bases to trimming and J lost 6 bases, with 24 bases between them. Per germline, CDR1 MDHEN and CDR2 SYDVKM. The CDR3 sequence is 16 residues long.